This entry lists 19 T cell receptor beta chains sequenced from one sample in a study of shared T cell receptors in the human thymus. Some clones are missing from TCRdb's copy, which holds only in-frame ones; the method was immunoSEQ multiplex PCR. The sample holds about 660,000 clones, more than 70% seen once. These data were also filed under a second study, of human thymus T cells.

Sequenced input: thymocytes. Receptors were obtained from a boy younger than two with a congenital heart defect.

This clone has more than one count but fewer than ten. This chain connects TRBV19 to TRBJ2-7, with D possibly matching TRBD2 (5 bases). This CDR3 contains 15 residues. Trimming stripped 4 bases from V and 4 bases from J, with 17 bases between. Germline V gives CDR1 LNHDA, CDR2 SQIVND (reference sequence). CDR3 coding DNA: TGTGCCAGTAGTACTCCCGGAACTAGAGGGTACGAGCAGTACTTC. It codes for CASSTPGTRGYEQYF. Filled out from reference TRBV19 and TRBJ2-7, the complete variable domain reads DGGITQSPKYLFRKEGQNVTLSCEQNLNHDAMYWYRQDPGQGLRLIYYSQIVNDFQKGDIAEGYSVSREKKESFPLTVTSAQKNPTAFYLCASSTPGTRGYEQYFGPGTRLTVT.

This clone was detected only once. The chain carries TRBV7-2 and TRBJ2-7, with TRBD2 matching 14 bases. The CDR3 has 16 amino acids. Germline loops: CDR1 SGHTA, CDR2 FQGNSA. The ends lost 6 bases at V and 2 bases at J; junction bases unmatched: 6. CDR3 protein: CASSFGTSGGPYEQYF. CDR3 nucleotides: TGTGCCAGCAGTTTCGGGACTAGCGGGGGTCCCTACGAGCAGTACTTC.

The chain couples TRBV28 to TRBJ2-4, with 11 bases matching TRBD2. This CDR3 has 15 residues. With V trimmed by 6 bases and J by 6 bases, 7 bases remained unmatched. Germline V gene sequence: CDR1 MDHEN, CDR2 SYDVKM. The CDR3 DNA sequence: TGTGCCAGCAGGATAGCGGGAGGGCCCTCAAACATTCAGTACTTC. It translates to CASRIAGGPSNIQYF.

The chain links TRBV19 to TRBJ2-7, with D possibly being TRBD2 (5 bases). V lost 9 bases and J 2 bases, leaving 17 bases between the germline ends. The CDR3 totals 14 residues. Germline CDR1 and CDR2: LNHDA and SQIVND (reference sequence). The DNA for the CDR3 is TGTGCCAGCAGTGAGGACTCGTTGACCTACGAGCAGTACTTC. It is translated as CASSEDSLTYEQYF.

The chain joins TRBV4-3 to TRBJ2-3, with D unclear. Germline V lookup: CDR1 LGHNA, CDR2 YSLEER. Trimming cost V 0 bases and J 1 base, with 14 bases left between them. This CDR3 spans 17 amino acids. This chain's CDR3 is CASSQDLPQLRTDTQYF. CDR3 nucleotide sequence: TGCGCCAGCAGCCAAGATTTGCCGCAACTCCGCACAGATACGCAGTATTTT.

The chain recombines TRBV5-6 with TRBJ2-2; 9 positions agree with TRBD1. The CDR3 contains 17 residues. The V segment lost 1 base and the J segment 1 base; nucleotides outside the gene matches: 5. Germline values: CDR1 SGHDT, CDR2 YYEEEE. CDR3 region: CASSLKPGQGNTGELFF. The CDR3, as DNA: TGTGCCAGCAGCTTGAAGCCGGGACAGGGGAACACCGGGGAGCTGTTTTTT.

The chain recombines TRBV7-2 with TRBJ2-3, with D unclear. Trimming removed 3 bases at V and 12 bases at J, with 13 bases between. The germline gives CDR1 SGHTA, CDR2 FQGNSA. This CDR3 spans 12 amino acids. CDR3 nucleotides: TGTGCCAGCAGCTTTTCTCCTCTACCCCAGTATTTT. Translation: CASSFSPLPQYF.

V usage is TRBV7-9 and J usage is TRBJ1-2; TRBD1 matches 7 bases. The CDR3 runs 14 residues. Germline V gives CDR1 SEHNR, CDR2 FQNEAQ (reference sequence). V lost 2 bases, J lost 4 bases, and 4 bases stayed unmatched. This CDR3 reads CASSLLQGSYGYTF. CDR3 nucleotide sequence: TGTGCCAGCAGCTTATTACAGGGGAGCTATGGCTACACCTTC.

This clone appeared once. The V gene is TRBV28, the J gene TRBJ1-5, with 10 bases fitting TRBD1. Germline trimming cut 3 bases from V and 8 bases from J; bases unmatched to any gene: 4. The CDR3 consists of 14 residues. Looked up from germline, CDR1 is MDHEN and CDR2 is SYDVKM. The CDR3 loop reads CASSFKDRGEPQHF. CDR3 coding DNA: TGTGCCAGCAGTTTTAAGGACAGGGGGGAGCCCCAGCATTTT.

The V call is TRBV19, the J call TRBJ1-1, with D possibly matching TRBD1 (6 bases). Trimming left V 6 bases short and J 0 bases short, with 14 bases between. The germline V gene encodes CDR1 LNHDA and CDR2 SQIVND (reference sequence). CDR3 length: 15 amino acids. For the CDR3, the DNA is TGTGCCAGTAGGCCACCTGGGGGCTTGAACACTGAAGCTTTCTTT. It codes for CASRPPGGLNTEAFF.

The V call is TRBV10-2, the J call TRBJ2-1, with 9 bases fitting TRBD2. The V segment lost 4 bases and the J segment 6 bases; nucleotides outside the gene matches: 13. Germline V CDR1 and CDR2: WSHSY, SAAADI. This CDR3 has 17 residues. The CDR3 is CASSGGLASGPANEQFF. The CDR3 nucleotides read TGCGCCAGCAGTGGGGGACTAGCTAGCGGGCCGGCCAATGAGCAGTTCTTC.

The gene calls are TRBV5-6 and TRBJ2-1; 9 bases agree with TRBD2. V shed 0 bases and J 5 bases; nucleotides not matched to a gene: 9. The CDR3 totals 17 residues. In germline, CDR1 is SGHDT, CDR2 YYEEEE. CDR3 nucleotides: TGTGCCAGCAGCTTGGCGGAGGGTCTAGCGGGGAACAATGAGCAGTTCTTC. This encodes CASSLAEGLAGNNEQFF.

The J gene is TRBJ1-2, the V gene TRBV7-8; 7 positions agree with TRBD1. The CDR3 has 17 residues. Germline V CDR1 and CDR2: SGHVS, FQNEAQ. The ends lost 2 bases at V and 0 bases at J; junction bases unmatched: 9. CDR3 nucleotide sequence: TGTGCCAGCAGCTTACCACCAAGAGGACAGGCTAACTATGGCTACACCTTC. Its protein product is CASSLPPRGQANYGYTF.

J is TRBJ2-1 and V is TRBV6-5; tentatively, D is TRBD2 (6 bases). V dropped 6 bases and J dropped 8 bases, with 14 bases sitting between them. This CDR3 has 13 residues. Germline values: CDR1 MNHEY, CDR2 SVGAGI. CDR3 sequence reads: CASRDYPGHEQFF. CDR3 nucleotide sequence: TGTGCCAGCAGGGACTACCCGGGGCATGAGCAGTTCTTC.

The chain links TRBV30 to TRBJ1-1, with 7 bases fitting TRBD1. Germline CDR1 GTSNPN, CDR2 SVGIG (reference sequence). This CDR3 spans 13 amino acids. The V gene end was trimmed by 3 bases and the J gene end by 3 bases; junction bases not matched to a gene: 4. The CDR3, as DNA: TGTGCCTGGAGCAGGGGGACGGACACTGAAGCTTTCTTT. Residues: CAWSRGTDTEAFF.

The chain carries TRBV18 and TRBJ2-3; D is ambiguous. The CDR3 is made up of 16 amino acids. V was pared by 0 bases and J by 1 base, with 11 bases between. Germline CDR1 and CDR2: KGHSH and LQKENI. This chain's CDR3 is CASSPPLEHGTDTQYF. CDR3 DNA: TGTGCCAGCTCACCACCTCTCGAGCACGGCACAGATACGCAGTATTTT.

The chain couples TRBV2 to TRBJ2-3, with TRBD2 identical over 10 bases. Looked up from germline, CDR1 is SNHLY and CDR2 is FYNNEI. The CDR3 runs 15 residues. The trim removed 10 bases at V and 1 base at J, leaving 8 bases unmatched. CDR3 sequence reads: CATMSGGAGTDTQYF. The CDR3 DNA follows: TGTGCCACTATGAGCGGGGGGGCGGGCACAGATACGCAGTATTTT.

The genes are TRBV6-1 and TRBJ1-2, with D possibly TRBD1 on 5 matching bases. Between the trimmed V and J ends, which lost 2 bases and 6 bases, there was a span of 16 bases. The CDR3 runs to 15 residues. Germline CDR1 MNHNS, CDR2 SASEGT. CDR3 residues: CASSETRRGGDGYTF. The CDR3 bases are TGTGCCAGCAGTGAAACTAGGAGGGGAGGCGATGGCTACACCTTC.

CDR3 loop: CASSPPSSGGDYYEQYF. The CDR3 nucleotides are TGTGCCAGCAGTCCGCCCTCTAGCGGGGGAGATTACTACGAGCAGTACTTC. The chain combines TRBV27 with TRBJ2-7, with 10 nucleotides matching TRBD2. The CDR3 extends over 17 amino acids. Germline V gene data show CDR1 as MNHEY and CDR2 as SMNVEV (reference sequence). V gave up 5 bases and J gave up 3 bases; unmatched junction bases: 13.